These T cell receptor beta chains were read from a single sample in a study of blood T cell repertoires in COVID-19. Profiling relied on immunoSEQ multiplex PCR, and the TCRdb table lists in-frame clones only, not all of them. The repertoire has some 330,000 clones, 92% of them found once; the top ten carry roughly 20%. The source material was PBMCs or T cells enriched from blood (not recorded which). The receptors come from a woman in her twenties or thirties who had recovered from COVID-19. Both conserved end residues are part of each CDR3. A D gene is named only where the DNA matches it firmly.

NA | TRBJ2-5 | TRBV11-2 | TGTGCCAGCAGCTTTCCGTGGGGAGAGGAGACCCAGTACTTC | CASSFPWGEETQYF
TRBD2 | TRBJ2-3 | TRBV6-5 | TGTGCCAGCAGTTATCGAGTCGGACTAGCTCCAGATACGCAGTATTTT | CASSYRVGLAPDTQYF
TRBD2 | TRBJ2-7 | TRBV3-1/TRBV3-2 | TGTGCCAGCAGCCAATCAAGCGGGGGGGCCTACGAGCAGTACTTC | CASSQSSGGAYEQYF
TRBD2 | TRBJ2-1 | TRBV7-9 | TGTGCCAGCAGCTTAGTTACTAGCGGGAACTACAATGAGCAGTTCTTC | CASSLVTSGNYNEQFF
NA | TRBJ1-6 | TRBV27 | TGTGCCAGCAGTCTGAACTATAGATCACCCCTCCACTTT | CASSLNYRSPLHF
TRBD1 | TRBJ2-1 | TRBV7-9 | TGTGCCAGCAGCCCAGGGACAGGGTCGGCCTACAATGAGCAGTTCTTC | CASSPGTGSAYNEQFF
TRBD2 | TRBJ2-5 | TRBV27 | TGTGCCAGCAGTCGAAGACTAGCGGGGGGGCAAGAGACCCAGTACTTC | CASSRRLAGGQETQYF
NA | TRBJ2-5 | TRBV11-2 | TGTGCCAGCAGCCCCTGGGCCCAGTACCAAGAGACCCAGTACTTC | CASSPWAQYQETQYF
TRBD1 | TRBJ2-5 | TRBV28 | TGTGCCAGCAGTCCCCCGGGACAGGGGGGAGAGACCCAGTACTTC | CASSPPGQGGETQYF
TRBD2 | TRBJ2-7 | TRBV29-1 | TGCAGCGTTAACGGAGTGGGAGGGGAACGCGAGCAGTACTTC | CSVNGVGGEREQYF
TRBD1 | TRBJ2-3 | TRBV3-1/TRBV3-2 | TGTGCCAGCAGCCAAAATACAGGGGCAGATACGCAGTATTTT | CASSQNTGADTQYF
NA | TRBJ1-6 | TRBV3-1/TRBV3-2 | TGTGCCAGCAGCCAAGATACCTGGAGCTCCTATAATTCACCCCTCCACTTT | CASSQDTWSSYNSPLHF
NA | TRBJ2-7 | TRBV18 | TGTGCCAGCTCCCCCGTTTTAGCGGACTCCTACGAGCAGTACTTC | CASSPVLADSYEQYF
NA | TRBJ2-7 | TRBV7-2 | TGTGCCAGCAGCTTAACCAGGGTCTCCTACGAGCAGTACTTC | CASSLTRVSYEQYF
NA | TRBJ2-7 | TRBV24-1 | TGTGCCACCAGTGATTTGTGGCGGCCCTACGAGCAGTACTTC | CATSDLWRPYEQYF
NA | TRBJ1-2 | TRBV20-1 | TGCAGTGCTAGTGCAGGGCTCCACTATGGCTACACCTTC | CSASAGLHYGYTF
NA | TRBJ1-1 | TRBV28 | TGTGCCAGCAGTCGAAGGCCCTCCGGGACACGCGCTTTCTTT | CASSRRPSGTRAFF
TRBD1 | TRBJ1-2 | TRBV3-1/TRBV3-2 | TGTGCCAGCAGCCAAGGACAGGGGGTTTACTATGGCTACACCTTC | CASSQGQGVYYGYTF
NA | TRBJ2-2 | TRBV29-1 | TGCTCAGCCGGGGACACCGGGGAGCTGTTTTTT | CSAGDTGELFF
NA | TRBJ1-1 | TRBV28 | TGTGCCAGCGCTTCAGACACTGAAGCTTTCTTT | CASASDTEAFF
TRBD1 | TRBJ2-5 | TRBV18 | TGTGCCAGCTCACCACGGGGGCAGGGGGCAAAAGAGACCCAGTACTTC | CASSPRGQGAKETQYF
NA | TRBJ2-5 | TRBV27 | TGTGCCAGCCGAGGAGTAGAGGGAATAAAGTACGAGACCCAGTACTTC | CASRGVEGIKYETQYF
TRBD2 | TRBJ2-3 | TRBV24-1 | TGTGCCACCAGTGCTACACTAGCGGGGGGAATAGATACGCAGTATTTT | CATSATLAGGIDTQYF
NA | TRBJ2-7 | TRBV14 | TGTGCCAGCAGCCAAGATCGCCTCCGGGGTTCGACCTACGAGCAGTACTTC | CASSQDRLRGSTYEQYF
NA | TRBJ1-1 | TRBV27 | TGTGCCAGCAGTTTTCGGGGGGACGCGAACACTGAAGCTTTCTTT | CASSFRGDANTEAFF